This paragraph covers one T cell receptor (beta chain) sequence. What it binds is not known. Between the trimmed V and J ends, which lost 3 bases and 5 bases, there was a span of 13 bases. The CDR3 has 14 residues. Germline CDR1 and CDR2: MDHEN and SYDVKM. TCRdb keeps only in-frame clones here, not all; method: immunoSEQ multiplex PCR. The data hold about 48,000 clones, with roughly 91% observed a single time. This sample was included in a study of OX40 agonist ivuxolimab in advanced cancers. At the level of the study: In this trial design, patients received ivuxolimab intravenously at 0.01 to 10 mg/kg every 2 weeks.

Peripheral blood came from all dose cohorts at three timepoints. The study's findings and limits: The study found that CD8+ T cells averaged more expanded clones than CD4+.

This chain connects TRBV28 to TRBJ1-1; D is unclear. The source of this sequence is an adult with an advanced solid tumor such as melanoma, head and neck, liver or kidney cancer. Material: CD4+ or CD8+ T cells sorted from blood, obtained in a trial of the OX40 agonist ivuxolimab. CDR3 DNA: TGTGCCAGCAGTTTTGCAAACCTTGGTACTGAAGCTTTCTTT. Its translation is CASSFANLGTEAFF.